These 5 T cell receptor beta chains originate from one sample sequenced in a study of OX40 agonist ivuxolimab in advanced cancers. Assay used: immunoSEQ multiplex PCR; TCRdb lists only in-frame clones, some missing. There are 70,000 or so clones in the sample; around four fifths occur only once, and 5.9% lies in the top ten. The material was CD4+ or CD8+ T cells sorted from blood, obtained in a trial of the OX40 agonist ivuxolimab. These receptor sequences come from an adult with an advanced solid tumor such as melanoma, head and neck, liver or kidney cancer.

DNA for the CDR3: TGTGCCAGCAGCTCGGCGTTTATAGTGGCGGGCCGGGGGGAGACCCAGTACTTC. Translation: CASSSAFIVAGRGETQYF. The gene calls are TRBV11-3 and TRBJ2-5; the D gene is possibly TRBD2 (6 bases). Germline V gene data show CDR1 as SGHNT and CDR2 as YENEEA. The CDR3 length is 18 residues. The V gene lost 4 bases and the J gene lost 5 bases, with 26 bases spanning the gap. The full variable domain, in which reference TRBV11-3 and TRBJ2-5 provide the parts outside the CDR3, is EAGVVQSPRYKIIEKKQPVAFWCNPISGHNTLYWYLQNLGQGPELLIRYENEEAVDDSQLPKDRFSAERLKGVDSTLKIQPAELGDSAVYLCASSSAFIVAGRGETQYFGPGTRLLVL.

This clone has a single count. The rearrangement links TRBV10-3 to TRBJ2-1; 8 bases are shared with TRBD1. This CDR3 has 13 amino acids. The germline CDR1 and CDR2 sequences are ENHRY and SYGVKD. V shed 8 bases and J 1 base; nucleotides not matched to a gene: 1. The DNA of the CDR3 is TGTGCCATCGGGACAGGTTCCTACAATGAGCAGTTCTTC. Its translation is CAIGTGSYNEQFF.

The J gene is TRBJ1-2, the V gene TRBV27; a weak D match, TRBD1 (6 bases). V lost 7 bases, J lost 7 bases, and 13 bases lay in between. Per the germline V gene, CDR1 is MNHEY and CDR2 is SMNVEV (reference sequence). This CDR3 region has 12 residues. In nucleotides, the CDR3 is TGTGCCAGCACTACGGGGGGGGCTGGCTACACCTTC. Translated: CASTTGGAGYTF.

This chain joins TRBV6-5 and TRBJ1-6; possibly TRBD1 for D (5 bases). V was shortened by 5 bases and J by 7 bases, with 15 bases between the two germline ends. This CDR3 spans 15 amino acids. CDR1 and CDR2 from the germline V gene are MNHEY and SVGAGI. CDR3 loop: CASSTHRPFNSPLHF. Here the CDR3 DNA reads TGTGCCAGCAGTACCCACAGGCCCTTCAATTCACCCCTCCACTTT.

The chain links TRBV5-4 to TRBJ1-6, with 12 bases matching TRBD1. V lost 4 bases and J lost 9; bases outside the gene matches: 8. This CDR3 region has 16 residues. CDR1 and CDR2 (germline): SGHNT, YYREEE (reference sequence). DNA of the CDR3: TGTGCCAGCAGCGGACCGGGACAGGGGGCGCGTTCACCCCTCCACTTT. This encodes CASSGPGQGARSPLHF.